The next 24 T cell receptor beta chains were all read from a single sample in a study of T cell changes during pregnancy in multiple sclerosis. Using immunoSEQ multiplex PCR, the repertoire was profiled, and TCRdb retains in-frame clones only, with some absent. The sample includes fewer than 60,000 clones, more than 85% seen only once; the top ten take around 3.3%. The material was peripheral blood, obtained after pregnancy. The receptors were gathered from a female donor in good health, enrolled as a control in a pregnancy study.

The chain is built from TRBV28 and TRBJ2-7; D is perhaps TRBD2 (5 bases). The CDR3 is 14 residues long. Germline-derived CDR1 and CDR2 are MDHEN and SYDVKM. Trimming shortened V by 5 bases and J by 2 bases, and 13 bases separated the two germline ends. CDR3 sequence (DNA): TGTGCCAGCAGTATCCGGACTGTGGCCTACGAGCAGTACTTC. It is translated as CASSIRTVAYEQYF.

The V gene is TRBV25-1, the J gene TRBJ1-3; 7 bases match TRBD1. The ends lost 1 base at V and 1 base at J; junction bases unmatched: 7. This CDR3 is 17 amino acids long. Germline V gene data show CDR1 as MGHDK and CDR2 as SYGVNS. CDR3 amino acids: CASSELQGRPSGNTIYF. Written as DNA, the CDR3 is TGTGCCAGCAGTGAATTACAGGGGAGACCGTCTGGAAACACCATATATTTT.

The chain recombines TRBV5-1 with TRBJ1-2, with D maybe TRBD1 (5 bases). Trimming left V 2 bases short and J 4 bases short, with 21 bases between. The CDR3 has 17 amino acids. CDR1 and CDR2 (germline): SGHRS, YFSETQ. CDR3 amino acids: CASSLGRRGVLSYGYTF. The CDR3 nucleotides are TGCGCCAGCAGCTTAGGGCGCCGGGGGGTTCTTTCCTATGGCTACACCTTC. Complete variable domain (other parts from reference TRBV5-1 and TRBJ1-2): KAGVTQTPRYLIKTRGQQVTLSCSPISGHRSVSWYQQTPGQGLQFLFEYFSETQRNKGNFPGRFSGRQFSNSRSEMNVSTLELGDSALYLCASSLGRRGVLSYGYTFGSGTRLTVV.

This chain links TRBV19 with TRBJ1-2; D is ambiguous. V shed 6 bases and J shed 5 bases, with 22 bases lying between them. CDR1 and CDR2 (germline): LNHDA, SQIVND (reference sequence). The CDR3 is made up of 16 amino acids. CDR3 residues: CASSLRHGSLRYGYTF. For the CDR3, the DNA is TGTGCCAGTAGCCTTCGACACGGAAGTCTACGTTATGGCTACACCTTC.

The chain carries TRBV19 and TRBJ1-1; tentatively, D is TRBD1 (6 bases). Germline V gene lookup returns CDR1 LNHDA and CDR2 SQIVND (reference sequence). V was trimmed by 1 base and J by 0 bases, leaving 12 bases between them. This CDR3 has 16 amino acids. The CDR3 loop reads CASSIVWTDLNTEAFF. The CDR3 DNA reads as TGTGCCAGTAGTATAGTCTGGACAGACTTGAACACTGAAGCTTTCTTT.

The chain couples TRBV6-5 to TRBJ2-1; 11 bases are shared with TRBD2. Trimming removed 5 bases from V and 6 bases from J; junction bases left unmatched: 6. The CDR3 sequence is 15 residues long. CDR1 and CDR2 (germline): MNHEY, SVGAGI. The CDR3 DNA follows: TGTGCCAGCAGTCGTACTAGCGGGGGCCTCAATGAGCAGTTCTTC. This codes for CASSRTSGGLNEQFF.

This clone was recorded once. The CDR3 DNA follows: TGTGCCAGCAGCTTAAGAGGGGGCGGTAGAAACATTCAGTACTTC. Translated, it gives CASSLRGGGRNIQYF. V is TRBV7-3 and J is TRBJ2-4; 7 bases are a match to TRBD1. Germline trimming cut 1 base from V and 6 bases from J; bases unmatched to any gene: 6. Germline assignment: CDR1 SGHTA and CDR2 FQGTGA. The CDR3 runs 15 residues.

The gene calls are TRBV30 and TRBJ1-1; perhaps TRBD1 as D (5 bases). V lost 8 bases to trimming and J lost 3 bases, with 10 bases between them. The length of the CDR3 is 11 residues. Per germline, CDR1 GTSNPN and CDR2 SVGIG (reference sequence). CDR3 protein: CASYRYTEAFF. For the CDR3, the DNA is TGTGCCAGCTACAGGTACACTGAAGCTTTCTTT.

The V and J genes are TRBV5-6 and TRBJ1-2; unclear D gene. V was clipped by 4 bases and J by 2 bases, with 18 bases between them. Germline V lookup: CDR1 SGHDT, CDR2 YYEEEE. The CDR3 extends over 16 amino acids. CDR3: CASSPITRRVNYGYTF. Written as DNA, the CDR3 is TGTGCCAGCAGCCCCATAACAAGACGGGTGAACTATGGCTACACCTTC.

The CDR3 region has the DNA TGTGCCAGCTCGCCGATACAGGGTATCAGCACTGAAGCTTTCTTT. Its translation is CASSPIQGISTEAFF. The chain couples TRBV18 to TRBJ1-1; tentatively, D is TRBD1 (6 bases). With 6 bases removed from V and 4 bases from J, the gap between germline ends came to 18 bases. The CDR3 covers 15 residues. Germline V gene lookup returns CDR1 KGHSH and CDR2 LQKENI.

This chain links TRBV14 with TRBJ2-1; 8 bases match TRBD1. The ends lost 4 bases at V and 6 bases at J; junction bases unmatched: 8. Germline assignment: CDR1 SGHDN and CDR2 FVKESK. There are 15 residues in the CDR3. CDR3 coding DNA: TGTGCCAGCAGCCGCGGACAGGGTTGGATCAATGAGCAGTTCTTC. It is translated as CASSRGQGWINEQFF.

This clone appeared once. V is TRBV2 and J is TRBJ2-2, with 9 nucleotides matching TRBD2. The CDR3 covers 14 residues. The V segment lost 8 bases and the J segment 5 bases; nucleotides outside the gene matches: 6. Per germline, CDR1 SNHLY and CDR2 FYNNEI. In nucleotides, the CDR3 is TGTGCCAGCGCGGGGGGGCATCGGACCGGGGAGCTGTTTTTT. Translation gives CASAGGHRTGELFF.

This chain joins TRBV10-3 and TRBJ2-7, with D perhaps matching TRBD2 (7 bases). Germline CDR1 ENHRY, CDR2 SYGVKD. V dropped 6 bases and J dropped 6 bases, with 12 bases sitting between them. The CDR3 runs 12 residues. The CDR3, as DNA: TGTGCCATCAGAGGAGGGGGGGGCGAGCAGTACTTC. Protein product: CAIRGGGGEQYF.

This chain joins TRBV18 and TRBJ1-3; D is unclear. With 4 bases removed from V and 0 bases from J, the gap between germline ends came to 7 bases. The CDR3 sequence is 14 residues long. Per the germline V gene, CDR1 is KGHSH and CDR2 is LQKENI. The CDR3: CASSQQSSGNTIYF. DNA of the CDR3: TGTGCCAGCTCACAACAGAGCTCTGGAAACACCATATATTTT. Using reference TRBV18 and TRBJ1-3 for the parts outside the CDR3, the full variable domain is NAGVMQNPRHLVRRRGQEARLRCSPMKGHSHVYWYRQLPEEGLKFMVYLQKENIIDESGMPKERFSAEFPKEGPSILRIQQVVRGDSAAYFCASSQQSSGNTIYFGEGSWLTVV.

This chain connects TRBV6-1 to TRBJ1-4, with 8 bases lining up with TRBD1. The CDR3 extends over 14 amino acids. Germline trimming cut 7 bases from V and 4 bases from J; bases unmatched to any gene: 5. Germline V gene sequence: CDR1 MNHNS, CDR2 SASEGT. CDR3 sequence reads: CASKSGQGNEKLFF. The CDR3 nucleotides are TGTGCCAGCAAGTCCGGACAGGGTAATGAAAAACTGTTTTTT.

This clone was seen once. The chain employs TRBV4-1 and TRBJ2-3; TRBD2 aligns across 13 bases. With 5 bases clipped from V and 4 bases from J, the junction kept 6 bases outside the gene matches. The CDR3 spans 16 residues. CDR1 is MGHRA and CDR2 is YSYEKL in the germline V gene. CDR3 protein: CASSYSLAGGPDTQYF. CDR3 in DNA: TGCGCCAGCAGCTACTCACTAGCGGGGGGGCCAGATACGCAGTATTTT.

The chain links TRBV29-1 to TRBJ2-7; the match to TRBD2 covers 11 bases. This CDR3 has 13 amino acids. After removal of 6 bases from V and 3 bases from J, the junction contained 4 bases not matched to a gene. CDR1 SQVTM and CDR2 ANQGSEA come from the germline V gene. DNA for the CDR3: TGCAGCGTGGCCGGACTAGCGGGCTACGAGCAGTACTTC. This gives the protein CSVAGLAGYEQYF.

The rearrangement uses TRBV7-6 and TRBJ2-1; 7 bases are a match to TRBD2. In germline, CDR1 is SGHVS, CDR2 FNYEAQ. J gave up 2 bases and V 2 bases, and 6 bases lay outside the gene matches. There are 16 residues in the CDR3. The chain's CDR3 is CASSLLTSSPYNEQFF. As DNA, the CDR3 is TGTGCCAGCAGCTTACTGACTAGCTCCCCCTACAATGAGCAGTTCTTC.

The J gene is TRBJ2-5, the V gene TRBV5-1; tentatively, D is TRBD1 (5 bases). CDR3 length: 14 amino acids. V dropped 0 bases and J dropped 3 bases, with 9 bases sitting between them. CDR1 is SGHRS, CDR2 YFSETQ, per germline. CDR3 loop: CASSLDMDKETQYF. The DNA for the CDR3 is TGCGCCAGCAGCTTGGATATGGACAAAGAGACCCAGTACTTC.

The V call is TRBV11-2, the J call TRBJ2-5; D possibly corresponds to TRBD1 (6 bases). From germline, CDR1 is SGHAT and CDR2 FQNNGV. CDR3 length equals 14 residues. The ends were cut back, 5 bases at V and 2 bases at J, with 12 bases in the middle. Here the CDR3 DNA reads TGTGCCAGCAGCCCCCAGGGGATACAAGAGACCCAGTACTTC. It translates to CASSPQGIQETQYF.

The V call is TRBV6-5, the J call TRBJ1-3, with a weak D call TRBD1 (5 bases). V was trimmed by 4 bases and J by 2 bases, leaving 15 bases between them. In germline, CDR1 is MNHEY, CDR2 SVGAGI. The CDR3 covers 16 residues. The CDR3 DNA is TGTGCCAGCAGTTTGTCATTGCCAGGGACTGGAAACACCATATATTTT. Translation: CASSLSLPGTGNTIYF.

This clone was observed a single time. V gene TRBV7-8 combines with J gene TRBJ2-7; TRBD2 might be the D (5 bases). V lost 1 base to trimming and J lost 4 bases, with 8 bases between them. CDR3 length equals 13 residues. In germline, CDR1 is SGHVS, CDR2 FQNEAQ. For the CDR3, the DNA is TGTGCCAGCAGCTTAGGGAGGTTATACGAGCAGTACTTC. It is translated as CASSLGRLYEQYF.

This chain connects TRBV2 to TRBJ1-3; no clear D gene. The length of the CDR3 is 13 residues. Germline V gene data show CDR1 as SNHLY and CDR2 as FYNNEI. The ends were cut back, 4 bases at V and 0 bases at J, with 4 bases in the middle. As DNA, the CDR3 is TGTGCCAGCAGTGCGGTCTCTGGAAACACCATATATTTT. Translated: CASSAVSGNTIYF. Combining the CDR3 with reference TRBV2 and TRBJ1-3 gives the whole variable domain EPEVTQTPSHQVTQMGQEVILRCVPISNHLYFYWYRQILGQKVEFLVSFYNNEISEKSEIFDDQFSVERPDGSNFTLKIRSTKLEDSAMYFCASSAVSGNTIYFGEGSWLTVV.

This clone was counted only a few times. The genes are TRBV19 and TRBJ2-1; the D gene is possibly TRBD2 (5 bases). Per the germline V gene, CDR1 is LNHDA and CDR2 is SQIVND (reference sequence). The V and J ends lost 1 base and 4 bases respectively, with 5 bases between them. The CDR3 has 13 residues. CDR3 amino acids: CASSIGGYNEQFF. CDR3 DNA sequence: TGTGCCAGTAGTATAGGAGGGTACAATGAGCAGTTCTTC.